The 32 T cell receptor beta chains presented below share a single source sample, sequenced in a study of blood T cells in healthy people across ages. Primed by a sample-barcoded 5' primer and a J-beta primer mix, a second PCR proceeded for roughly 7 to 11 cycles. TCRdb reprocessed the 5' RACE reads with MiXCR, giving one entry per CDR3 protein. The data contain about 1,500,000 distinct CDR3 sequences, roughly 28% of them singletons. The sequenced sample consisted of blood. The source of these receptors is a woman under 40 in good health.

This clonotype has only one observation. One base away lies a much larger clone, so this may be a sequencing read error. This chain links TRBV15 with TRBJ2-1; 9 bases fit TRBD2. The DNA end is more similar to TRBJ2-7, so the J call may be wrong. There are 15 residues in the CDR3. Per germline, CDR1 LNHNV and CDR2 YYDKDF (reference sequence). The DNA for the CDR3 is TGTGCCACCAGCCCCCTAGCGGGATCCTACAATGAGCAGTACTTC. It is translated as CATSPLAGSYNEQYF.

This chain joins TRBV6-2 or TRBV6-3 and TRBJ2-7; tentative D call: TRBD2 (6 bases). This CDR3 has 14 amino acids. The germline V gene has CDR1 MNHEY and CDR2 SVGEGT. The V gene lost 6 bases and the J gene lost 4 bases, with 16 bases spanning the gap. The CDR3 here is CASSPFGRSYEQYF. CDR3 coding DNA: TGTGCCAGCAGCCCCTTTGGGAGGTCGTACGAGCAGTACTTC.

This clonotype showed up many times. The V gene is TRBV29-1, the J gene TRBJ2-7; 9 bases align to TRBD1. Germline CDR1 and CDR2: SQVTM and ANQGSEA. Trimming at V came to 7 bases and at J to 2 bases, leaving 3 bases not matched to a gene. The CDR3 totals 12 residues. The chain's CDR3 is CSAGTGTYEQYF. For the CDR3, the DNA is TGCAGCGCCGGGACAGGGACCTACGAGCAGTACTTC.

In this sample, this clonotype turned up a few times. The genes are TRBV12-3 or TRBV12-4 and TRBJ2-5; TRBD2 matches 14 bases. V lost 0 bases to trimming and J lost 6 bases; unmatched junction nucleotides: 6. CDR3 length: 17 amino acids. The CDR3 nucleotides are TGTGCCAGCAGTTTAGCGCGACTAGCGGGGGGGCGAAAGACCCAGTACTTC. It codes for CASSLARLAGGRKTQYF.

This clonotype was picked up many times. In DNA form, the CDR3 reads TGTGCCAGCAGTTCCTACCGACTAGCGGTGGACAATGAGCAGTTCTTC. It is translated as CASSSYRLAVDNEQFF. This rearrangement joins TRBV27 to TRBJ2-1, with TRBD2 identical over 9 bases. Germline V gene sequence: CDR1 MNHEY, CDR2 SMNVEV (reference sequence). The ends lost 4 bases at V and 5 bases at J; junction bases unmatched: 9. CDR3 length: 16 residues.

The V and J genes are TRBV19 and TRBJ1-6, with TRBD1 matching 7 bases. The CDR3 runs to 14 residues. Germline trimming cut 5 bases from V and 8 bases from J; bases unmatched to any gene: 6. CDR1 LNHDA and CDR2 SQIVND come from the germline V gene (reference sequence). CDR3 in amino acids: CASSPDRDDSPLHF. CDR3 DNA: TGTGCCAGTAGTCCCGACAGGGATGATTCACCCCTCCACTTT. The full variable domain, with the rest looked up from reference TRBV19 and TRBJ1-6, is DGGITQSPKYLFRKEGQNVTLSCEQNLNHDAMYWYRQDPGQGLRLIYYSQIVNDFQKGDIAEGYSVSREKKESFPLTVTSAQKNPTAFYLCASSPDRDDSPLHFGNGTRLTVT.

The table lists this clonotype with a count of one. A much bigger clone sits one base away, suggesting this may be a read error. This chain uses TRBV29-1 with TRBJ2-1; 10 bases fit TRBD1. The tail of the sequence fits TRBJ2-7 better, so the J call may be wrong. The CDR3 totals 15 residues. CDR1 and CDR2 from the germline V gene are SQVTM and ANQGSEA. The CDR3 sequence: CSVNERDRGYNEQYF. For the CDR3, the DNA is TGCAGCGTGAATGAGCGGGACAGGGGATACAATGAGCAGTACTTC.

This chain uses TRBV6-1 with TRBJ2-4; TRBD1 matches 12 bases. The CDR3 is 17 residues long. With V trimmed by 5 bases and J by 3 bases, 8 bases remained unmatched. In germline, CDR1 is MNHNS, CDR2 SASEGT. The chain's CDR3 is CASSQGTGGFGKNIQYF. CDR3 coding DNA: TGTGCCAGCAGTCAAGGGACAGGGGGCTTTGGCAAAAACATTCAGTACTTC.

This clonotype was counted a few times. This chain uses TRBV18 with TRBJ2-3; D unclear. Germline V gene lookup returns CDR1 KGHSH and CDR2 LQKENI. The CDR3 totals 13 residues. Deletions cut 3 bases from V and 1 base from J, with 5 bases between. In DNA, the CDR3 is TGTGCCAGCTCACCTCAACGCACAGATACGCAGTATTTT. The encoded protein is CASSPQRTDTQYF.

The chain links TRBV5-1 to TRBJ2-2; a possible D gene is TRBD1 (5 bases). The CDR3 is 15 residues long. Trimming removed 3 bases at V and 6 bases at J, with 15 bases between. Germline V gene sequence: CDR1 SGHRS, CDR2 YFSETQ. CDR3 nucleotides: TGCGCCAGCAGCTCAACAGGAACCGGCCCCGGGGAGCTGTTTTTT. Translation gives CASSSTGTGPGELFF.

Of note for this clonotype: This may come from a read error, since a much larger clone is one base off. The V gene is TRBV27, the J gene TRBJ2-5; D unresolved. CDR3 size: 13 residues. The germline V gene has CDR1 MNHEY and CDR2 SMNVEV (reference sequence). DNA for the CDR3: TGTGCCAACAGTTTTTTGGGTCCCGAGACCCAGTACTTC. It is translated as CANSFLGPETQYF.

This clonotype has only a few counts. This rearrangement joins TRBV5-1 to TRBJ1-4; 7 bases align to TRBD1. The CDR3 consists of 15 residues. After removal of 4 bases from V and 3 bases from J, the junction contained 6 bases not matched to a gene. Per germline, CDR1 SGHRS and CDR2 YFSETQ. The CDR3 region is CASSRNRGANEKLFF. In nucleotides, the CDR3 is TGCGCCAGCAGCAGGAACAGGGGAGCTAATGAAAAACTGTTTTTT.

This clonotype was detected many times. This chain connects TRBV6-5 to TRBJ2-3; 9 nucleotides match TRBD2. This CDR3 comprises 19 residues. Germline V gene sequence: CDR1 MNHEY, CDR2 SVGAGI. V shed 0 bases and J 0 bases; nucleotides not matched to a gene: 10. For the CDR3, the DNA is TGTGCCAGCAGTTACTCTGGTCTAGCGGGGACCTCTAGCACAGATACGCAGTATTTT. Protein product: CASSYSGLAGTSSTDTQYF.

This clonotype was recorded a few times. A much larger clone lies one base from this, so it may be a read error. V is TRBV20-1 and J is TRBJ2-1; TRBD2 matches at 13 bases. In germline, CDR1 is DFQATT, CDR2 SNEGSKA (reference sequence). The CDR3 sequence is 19 residues long. V shed 5 bases and J 15 bases; nucleotides not matched to a gene: 28. CDR3 DNA: TGCAGTGCTCTTGCCTATGAGGGACTAGCGGGGATGCAGGGTGTTGGGCGGTTCTTC. It codes for CSALAYEGLAGMQGVGRFF.

The rearrangement links TRBV20-1 to TRBJ2-1; TRBD2 matches at 10 bases. This CDR3 is built from 15 residues. V was pared by 0 bases and J by 7 bases, with 6 bases of the junction left unmatched. Germline V gives CDR1 DFQATT, CDR2 SNEGSKA (reference sequence). Here the CDR3 reads CSARDRASGRNEQFF. CDR3 coding DNA: TGCAGTGCTAGAGATCGGGCTAGCGGGAGAAATGAGCAGTTCTTC.

The chain couples TRBV30 to TRBJ2-1, with TRBD2 identical over 13 bases. The CDR3 runs 14 residues. J gave up 10 bases and V 6 bases, and 9 bases lay outside the gene matches. Germline V gene data show CDR1 as GTSNPN and CDR2 as SVGIG (reference sequence). The CDR3 here is CACLGLAGYGEQFF. CDR3 nucleotide sequence: TGTGCCTGCCTGGGACTAGCGGGATACGGGGAGCAGTTCTTC.

This clonotype came up once. CDR3 nucleotides: TGTGCCAGTGCAGGGGGGATGCGGGAGACCCAGTACTTC. This translates into CASAGGMRETQYF. The V call is TRBV28, the J call TRBJ2-5, with a weak D call TRBD1 (7 bases). The CDR3 extends over 13 amino acids. The V gene lost 9 bases and the J gene lost 5 bases, with 16 bases spanning the gap. CDR1 is MDHEN and CDR2 is SYDVKM in the germline V gene.

This clonotype turned up a few times. This chain joins TRBV6-1 and TRBJ1-4; D ambiguous. This CDR3 spans 15 amino acids. Germline V gene sequence: CDR1 MNHNS, CDR2 SASEGT. Deletions cut 1 base from V and 4 bases from J, with 10 bases between. The CDR3 loop is CASSEVPGLNEKLFF. The DNA for the CDR3 is TGTGCCAGCAGTGAAGTTCCAGGACTTAATGAAAAACTGTTTTTT.

This clonotype was counted many times. This chain connects TRBV5-1 to TRBJ2-6, with TRBD1 as a possible D gene (5 bases). The germline V gene encodes CDR1 SGHRS and CDR2 YFSETQ. Trimming pared 0 bases from V and 8 bases from J, leaving 9 bases between. The CDR3 has 14 amino acids. The CDR3 region has the DNA TGCGCCAGCAGCTTGGGGACACCCACCAACGTCCTGACTTTC. Protein product: CASSLGTPTNVLTF. Supplemented by reference TRBV5-1 and TRBJ2-6, the full variable domain reads KAGVTQTPRYLIKTRGQQVTLSCSPISGHRSVSWYQQTPGQGLQFLFEYFSETQRNKGNFPGRFSGRQFSNSRSEMNVSTLELGDSALYLCASSLGTPTNVLTFGAGSRLTVL.

This clonotype was observed a few times. V gene TRBV7-2 combines with J gene TRBJ2-4; D might be TRBD1 (5 bases). The CDR3 consists of 14 residues. CDR1 SGHTA and CDR2 FQGNSA come from the germline V gene. The V end lost 1 base, the J end lost 2 bases, and 6 bases lay between the germline ends. CDR3: CASSLDRTKNIQYF. In DNA, the CDR3 is TGTGCCAGCAGCTTAGACAGGACCAAAAACATTCAGTACTTC.

As to this clonotype: A much larger clone lies one base from this, so it may be a read error. This rearrangement joins TRBV5-5 to TRBJ2-1, with TRBD1 matching over 12 bases. This CDR3 has 14 amino acids. V trimming: 3 bases; J trimming: 12 bases; junction bases outside the gene matches: 7. The germline gives CDR1 SGHKS, CDR2 YYEKEE (reference sequence). The CDR3 sequence: CASSCRDRGRGQFF. The CDR3 nucleotides read TGTGCCAGCAGCTGTAGGGACAGGGGGCGAGGGCAGTTCTTC.

V and J are TRBV5-1 and TRBJ1-2; D uncertain. Trimming took 4 bases from V and 8 from J, leaving 12 bases between them. Germline V gene sequence: CDR1 SGHRS, CDR2 YFSETQ. The CDR3 extends over 12 amino acids. As DNA, the CDR3 is TGCGCCAGCAGCCCGACGGCGGGAGGCTACACCTTC. It codes for CASSPTAGGYTF.

This sequence joins TRBV7-9 and TRBJ1-4; a weak D match, TRBD1 (6 bases). With 0 bases removed from V and 8 bases from J, the gap between germline ends came to 13 bases. CDR3 size: 15 residues. Germline V CDR1 and CDR2: SEHNR, FQNEAQ (reference sequence). Written as DNA, the CDR3 is TGTGCCAGCAGCTTAGCGGGGGGGCTGGAAGAAAAACTGTTTTTT. Translation: CASSLAGGLEEKLFF. Variable domain in full (rest from reference TRBV7-9 and TRBJ1-4): DTGVSQNPRHKITKRGQNVTFRCDPISEHNRLYWYRQTLGQGPEFLTYFQNEAQLEKSRLLSDRFSAERPKGSFSTLEIQRTEQGDSAMYLCASSLAGGLEEKLFFGSGTQLSVL.

This clonotype has more than one count but fewer than ten. This chain joins TRBV5-1 and TRBJ1-1; maybe TRBD1 (5 bases). V shed 2 bases and J shed 2 bases, with 10 bases lying between them. The CDR3 length is 14 residues. The germline gives CDR1 SGHRS, CDR2 YFSETQ. The CDR3, as DNA: TGCGCCAGCAGCTTTGACAGCCCCAACACTGAAGCTTTCTTT. It yields the protein CASSFDSPNTEAFF.

The table lists this clonotype with many counts. The chain recombines TRBV12-3 or TRBV12-4 with TRBJ1-1; weak D call: TRBD1 (5 bases). The CDR3 runs to 13 residues. V was clipped by 4 bases and J by 5 bases, with 11 bases between them. CDR3 nucleotides: TGTGCCAGCAGTTCAGGGCCCGGAACTGAAGCTTTCTTT. Protein sequence: CASSSGPGTEAFF.

The gene calls are TRBV28 and TRBJ2-7, with D maybe TRBD2 (5 bases). Germline V lookup: CDR1 MDHEN, CDR2 SYDVKM. The CDR3 has 15 amino acids. V was cut by 6 bases and J by 3 bases, with 18 bases left in between. The CDR3 DNA reads TGTGCCAGCAGCCCTAACCGTGCGAGGGACTACGAGCAGTACTTC. Translating gives CASSPNRARDYEQYF. Filled out from reference TRBV28 and TRBJ2-7, the complete variable domain reads DVKVTQSSRYLVKRTGEKVFLECVQDMDHENMFWYRQDPGLGLRLIYFSYDVKMKEKGDIPEGYSVSREKKERFSLILESASTNQTSMYLCASSPNRARDYEQYFGPGTRLTVT.

The J gene is TRBJ2-7, the V gene TRBV5-1, with 8 positions matching TRBD1. The V gene's germline CDR1 is SGHRS and CDR2 YFSETQ. Germline trimming cut 4 bases from V and 3 bases from J; bases unmatched to any gene: 15. This CDR3 spans 17 amino acids. The DNA for the CDR3 is TGCGCCAGCAGCGGGGGGACGGGACAGGCGAAAAACTACGAGCAGTACTTC. Translated, it gives CASSGGTGQAKNYEQYF.

This chain joins TRBV15 and TRBJ2-3; D ambiguous. Trimming stripped 0 bases from V and 5 bases from J, with 9 bases between. The germline gives CDR1 LNHNV, CDR2 YYDKDF (reference sequence). The CDR3 length is 14 residues. The CDR3 reads CATSRDLRGDTQYF. The CDR3 DNA sequence: TGTGCCACCAGCAGAGATCTTCGTGGAGATACGCAGTATTTT.

The rearrangement uses TRBV12-3 or TRBV12-4 and TRBJ1-3; the D gene is possibly TRBD1 (5 bases). Deletions cut 0 bases from V and 4 bases from J, with 16 bases between. The CDR3 consists of 17 residues. CDR3: CASSLASEGLEGNTIYF. CDR3 bases: TGTGCCAGCAGTTTAGCGTCGGAGGGGTTAGAAGGAAACACCATATATTTT.

V is TRBV7-2 and J is TRBJ2-1; 7 bases are a match to TRBD2. The V and J ends lost 4 bases and 0 bases, in that order; junction bases with no gene match: 6. This CDR3 is 16 amino acids long. CDR1 is SGHTA, CDR2 FQGNSA, per germline. The CDR3 DNA sequence: TGTGCCAGCAGCTCCCAGCGGGGAAGCTCCTACAATGAGCAGTTCTTC. Residues: CASSSQRGSSYNEQFF.

This clonotype was seen more than once but under ten times. The rearrangement joins TRBV9 to TRBJ1-5, with D possibly being TRBD1 (5 bases). Trimming shortened V by 4 bases and J by 5 bases, and 13 bases separated the two germline ends. Germline assignment: CDR1 SGDLS and CDR2 YYNGEE. The CDR3 consists of 14 residues. The CDR3 DNA sequence: TGTGCCAGCAGCCCGGAGGGGTTTGATCAGCCCCAGCATTTT. Translating it yields CASSPEGFDQPQHF.

The rearrangement uses TRBV28 and TRBJ2-5, with D perhaps matching TRBD1 (6 bases). The CDR3 is made up of 15 amino acids. In germline, CDR1 is MDHEN, CDR2 SYDVKM. The V and J ends lost 6 bases and 4 bases respectively, with 18 bases between them. CDR3 amino acids: CASSPMMGAGETQYF. In DNA, the CDR3 is TGTGCCAGCAGCCCAATGATGGGGGCAGGAGAGACCCAGTACTTC. Based on the CDR3 plus reference TRBV28 and TRBJ2-5, the full variable domain is DVKVTQSSRYLVKRTGEKVFLECVQDMDHENMFWYRQDPGLGLRLIYFSYDVKMKEKGDIPEGYSVSREKKERFSLILESASTNQTSMYLCASSPMMGAGETQYFGPGTRLLVL.